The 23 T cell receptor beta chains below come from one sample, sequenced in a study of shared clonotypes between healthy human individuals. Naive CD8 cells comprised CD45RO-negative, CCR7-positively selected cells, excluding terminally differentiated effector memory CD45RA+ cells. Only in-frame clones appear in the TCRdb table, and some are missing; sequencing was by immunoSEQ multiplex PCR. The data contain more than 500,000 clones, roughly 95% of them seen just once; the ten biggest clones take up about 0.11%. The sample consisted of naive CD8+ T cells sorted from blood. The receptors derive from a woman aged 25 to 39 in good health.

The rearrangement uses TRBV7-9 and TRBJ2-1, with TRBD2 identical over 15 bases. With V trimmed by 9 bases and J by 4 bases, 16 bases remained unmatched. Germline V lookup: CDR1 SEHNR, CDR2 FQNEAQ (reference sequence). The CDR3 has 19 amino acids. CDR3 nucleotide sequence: TGTGCCAGTTCGGGTTCGTTGGGACTAGCGGGAGGAGGGTACAATGAGCAGTTCTTC. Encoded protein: CASSGSLGLAGGGYNEQFF.

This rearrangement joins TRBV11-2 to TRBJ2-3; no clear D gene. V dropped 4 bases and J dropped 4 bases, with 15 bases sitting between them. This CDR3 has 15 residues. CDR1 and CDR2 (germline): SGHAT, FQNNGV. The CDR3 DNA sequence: TGTGCCAGCAGCTCAAATACCGGGCCCCCAGATACGCAGTATTTT. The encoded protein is CASSSNTGPPDTQYF. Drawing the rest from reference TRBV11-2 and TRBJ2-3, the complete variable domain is EAGVAQSPRYKIIEKRQSVAFWCNPISGHATLYWYQQILGQGPKLLIQFQNNGVVDDSQLPKDRFSAERLKGVDSTLKIQPAKLEDSAVYLCASSSNTGPPDTQYFGPGTRLTVL.

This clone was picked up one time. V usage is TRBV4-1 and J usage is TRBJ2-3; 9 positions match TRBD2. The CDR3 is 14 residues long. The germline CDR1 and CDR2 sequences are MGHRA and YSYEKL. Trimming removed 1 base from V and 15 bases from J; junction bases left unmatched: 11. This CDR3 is CASSQGSGGRASYF. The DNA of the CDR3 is TGCGCCAGCAGCCAAGGGAGTGGCGGGAGGGCTTCCTATTTT.

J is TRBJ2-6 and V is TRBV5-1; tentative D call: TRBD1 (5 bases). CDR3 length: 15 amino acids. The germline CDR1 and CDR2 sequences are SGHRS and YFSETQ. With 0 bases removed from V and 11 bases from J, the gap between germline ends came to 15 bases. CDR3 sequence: CASSLGTGDRHVLTF. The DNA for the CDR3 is TGCGCCAGCAGCTTGGGAACAGGTGATCGTCACGTCCTGACTTTC.

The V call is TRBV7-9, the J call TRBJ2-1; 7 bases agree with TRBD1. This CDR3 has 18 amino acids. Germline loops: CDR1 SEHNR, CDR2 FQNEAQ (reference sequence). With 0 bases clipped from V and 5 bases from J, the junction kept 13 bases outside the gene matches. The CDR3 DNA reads TGTGCCAGCAGCTTAGCCTTCTACGGACAGGTAGTCCACAATGAGCAGTTCTTC. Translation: CASSLAFYGQVVHNEQFF.

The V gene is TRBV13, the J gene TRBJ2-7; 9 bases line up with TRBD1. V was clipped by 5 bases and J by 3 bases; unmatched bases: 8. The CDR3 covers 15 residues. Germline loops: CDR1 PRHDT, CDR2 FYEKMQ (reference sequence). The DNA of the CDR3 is TGTGCCAGCAGCAACGGGGGGACAGGGAGCTACGAGCAGTACTTC. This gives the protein CASSNGGTGSYEQYF.

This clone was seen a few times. CDR3 DNA: TGTGCCATCAGTGAGATGGCGTTGAACACTGAAGCTTTCTTT. Translating gives CAISEMALNTEAFF. This sequence joins TRBV10-3 and TRBJ1-1; D is unclear. Germline V gene lookup returns CDR1 ENHRY and CDR2 SYGVKD. The V end lost 2 bases, the J end lost 0 bases, and 7 bases lay between the germline ends. The CDR3 has 14 amino acids.

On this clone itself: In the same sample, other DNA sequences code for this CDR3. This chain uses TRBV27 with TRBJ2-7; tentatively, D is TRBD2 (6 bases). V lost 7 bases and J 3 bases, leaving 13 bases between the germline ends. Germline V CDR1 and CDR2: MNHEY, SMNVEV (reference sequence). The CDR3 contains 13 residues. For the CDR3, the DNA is TGTGCCAGCATGCGCGGGACGGGCTACGAGCAGTACTTC. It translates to CASMRGTGYEQYF.

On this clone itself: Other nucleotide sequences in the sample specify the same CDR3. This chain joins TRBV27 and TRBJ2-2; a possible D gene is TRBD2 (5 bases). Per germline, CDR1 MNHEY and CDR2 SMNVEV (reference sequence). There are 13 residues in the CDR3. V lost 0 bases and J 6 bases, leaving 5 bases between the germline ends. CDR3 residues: CASSLSGAGELFF. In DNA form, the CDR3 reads TGTGCCAGCAGTTTATCCGGGGCCGGGGAGCTGTTTTTT.

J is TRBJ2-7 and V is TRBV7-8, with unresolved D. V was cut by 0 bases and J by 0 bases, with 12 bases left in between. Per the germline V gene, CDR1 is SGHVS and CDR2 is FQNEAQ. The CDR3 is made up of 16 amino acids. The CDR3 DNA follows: TGTGCCAGCAGCTTAGCGGTTGGCATATTCTCCTACGAGCAGTACTTC. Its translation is CASSLAVGIFSYEQYF.

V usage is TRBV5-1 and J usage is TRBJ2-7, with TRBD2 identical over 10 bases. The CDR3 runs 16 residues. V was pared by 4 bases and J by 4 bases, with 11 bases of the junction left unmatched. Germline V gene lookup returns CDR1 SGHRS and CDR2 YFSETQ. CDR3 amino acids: CASSNGLADGIYEQYF. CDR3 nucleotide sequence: TGCGCCAGCAGCAACGGACTAGCGGACGGTATATACGAGCAGTACTTC.

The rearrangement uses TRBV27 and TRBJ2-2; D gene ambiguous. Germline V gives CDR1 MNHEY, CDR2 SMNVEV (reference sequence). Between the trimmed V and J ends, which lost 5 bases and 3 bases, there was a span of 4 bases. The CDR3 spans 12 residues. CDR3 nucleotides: TGTGCCAGCAGTACATACACCGGGGAGCTGTTTTTT. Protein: CASSTYTGELFF.

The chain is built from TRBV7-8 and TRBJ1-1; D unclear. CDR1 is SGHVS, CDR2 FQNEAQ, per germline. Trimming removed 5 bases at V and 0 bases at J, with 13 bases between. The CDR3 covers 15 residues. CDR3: CASSPNGRMNTEAFF. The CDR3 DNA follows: TGTGCCAGCAGCCCGAATGGACGAATGAACACTGAAGCTTTCTTT.

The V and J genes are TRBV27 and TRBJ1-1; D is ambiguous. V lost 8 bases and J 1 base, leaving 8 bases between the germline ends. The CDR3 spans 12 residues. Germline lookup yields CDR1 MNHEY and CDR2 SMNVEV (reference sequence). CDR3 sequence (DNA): TGTGCCAGCCAAGGAGAGAACACTGAAGCTTTCTTT. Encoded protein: CASQGENTEAFF.

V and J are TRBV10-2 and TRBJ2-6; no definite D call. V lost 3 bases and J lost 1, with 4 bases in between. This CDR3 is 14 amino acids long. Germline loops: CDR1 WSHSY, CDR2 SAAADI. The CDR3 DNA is TGCGCCAGCAGTGATCGTTCTGGGGCCAACGTCCTGACTTTC. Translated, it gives CASSDRSGANVLTF.

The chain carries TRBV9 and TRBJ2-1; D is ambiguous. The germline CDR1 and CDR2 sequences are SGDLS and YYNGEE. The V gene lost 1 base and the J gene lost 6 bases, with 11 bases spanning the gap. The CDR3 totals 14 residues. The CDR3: CASSVIAVSNEQFF. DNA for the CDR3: TGTGCCAGCAGCGTAATTGCAGTTAGCAATGAGCAGTTCTTC.

DNA of the CDR3: TGTGCCAGCGGGGGGAACACTGAAGCTTTCTTT. Translating gives CASGGNTEAFF. The chain has TRBV2 and TRBJ1-1; tentative D call: TRBD1 (5 bases). The CDR3 loop spans 11 amino acids. Trimming cost V 8 bases and J 1 base, with 5 bases left between them. CDR1 and CDR2 from the germline V gene are SNHLY and FYNNEI.

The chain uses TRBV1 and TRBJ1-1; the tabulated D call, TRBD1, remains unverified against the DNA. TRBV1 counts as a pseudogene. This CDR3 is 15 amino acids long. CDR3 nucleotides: TGCACCAGCAGCCATAGAGACAGGGGCGGCGGTGAAGCTTTCTTT. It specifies CTSSHRDRGGGEAFF.

CDR3: CASSLNVQGGTEAFF. The CDR3 DNA sequence: TGTGCCAGCAGCCTAAACGTACAGGGAGGGACTGAAGCTTTCTTT. J is TRBJ1-1 and V is TRBV28; D perhaps matches TRBD1 (6 bases). The CDR3 runs to 15 residues. CDR1 is MDHEN and CDR2 is SYDVKM in the germline V gene. Trimming pared 6 bases from V and 5 bases from J, leaving 19 bases between.

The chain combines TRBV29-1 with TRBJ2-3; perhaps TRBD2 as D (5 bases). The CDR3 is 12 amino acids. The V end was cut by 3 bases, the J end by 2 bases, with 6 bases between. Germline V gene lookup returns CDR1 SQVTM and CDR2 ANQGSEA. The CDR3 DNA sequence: TGCAGCGTTGACGGGATCACAGATACGCAGTATTTT. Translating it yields CSVDGITDTQYF.

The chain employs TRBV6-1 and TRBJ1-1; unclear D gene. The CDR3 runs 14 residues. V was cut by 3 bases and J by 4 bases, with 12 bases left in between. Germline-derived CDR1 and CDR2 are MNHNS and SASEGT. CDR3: CASSDRKGITEAFF. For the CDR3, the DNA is TGTGCCAGCAGTGACCGGAAAGGGATCACTGAAGCTTTCTTT.

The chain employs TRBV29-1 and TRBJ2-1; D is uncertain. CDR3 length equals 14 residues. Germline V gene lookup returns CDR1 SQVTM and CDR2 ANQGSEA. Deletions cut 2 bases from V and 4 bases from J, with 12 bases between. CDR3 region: CSVEKLREYNEQFF. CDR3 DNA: TGCAGCGTTGAAAAGTTGCGAGAATACAATGAGCAGTTCTTC.

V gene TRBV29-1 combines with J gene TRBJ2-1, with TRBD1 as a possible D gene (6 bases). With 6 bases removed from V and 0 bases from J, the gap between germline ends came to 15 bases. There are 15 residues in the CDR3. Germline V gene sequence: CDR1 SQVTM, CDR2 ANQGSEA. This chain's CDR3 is CSVTGHSFSYNEQFF. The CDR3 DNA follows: TGCAGCGTCACGGGACATTCCTTCTCCTACAATGAGCAGTTCTTC.